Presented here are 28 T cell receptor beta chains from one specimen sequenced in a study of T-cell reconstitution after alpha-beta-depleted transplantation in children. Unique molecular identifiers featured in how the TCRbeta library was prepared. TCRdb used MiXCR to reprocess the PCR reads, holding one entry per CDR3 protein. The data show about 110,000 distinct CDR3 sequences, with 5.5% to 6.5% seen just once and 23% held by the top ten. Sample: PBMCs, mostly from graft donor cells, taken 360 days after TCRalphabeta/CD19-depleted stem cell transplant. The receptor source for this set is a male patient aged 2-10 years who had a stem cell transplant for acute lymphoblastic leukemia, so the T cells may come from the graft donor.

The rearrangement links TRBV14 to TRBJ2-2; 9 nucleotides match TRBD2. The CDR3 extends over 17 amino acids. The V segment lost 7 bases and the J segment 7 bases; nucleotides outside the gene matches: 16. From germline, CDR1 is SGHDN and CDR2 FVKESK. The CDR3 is CASTKGVAGVENGELFF. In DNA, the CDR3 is TGTGCCAGCACCAAAGGAGTAGCGGGAGTGGAGAACGGGGAGCTGTTTTTT.

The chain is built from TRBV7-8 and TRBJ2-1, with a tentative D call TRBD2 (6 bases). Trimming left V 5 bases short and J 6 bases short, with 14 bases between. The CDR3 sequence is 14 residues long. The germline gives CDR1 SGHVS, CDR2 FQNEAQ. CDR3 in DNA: TGTGCCAGCAGCCCCCATAGCGGCGGCAATGAGCAGTTCTTC. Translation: CASSPHSGGNEQFF.

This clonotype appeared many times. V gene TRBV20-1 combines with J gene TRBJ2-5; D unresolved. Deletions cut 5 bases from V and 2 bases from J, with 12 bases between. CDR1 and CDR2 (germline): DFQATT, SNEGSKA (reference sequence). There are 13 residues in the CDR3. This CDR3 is CSARTGGQETQYF. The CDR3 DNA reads TGCAGTGCTCGAACTGGCGGACAAGAGACCCAGTACTTC.

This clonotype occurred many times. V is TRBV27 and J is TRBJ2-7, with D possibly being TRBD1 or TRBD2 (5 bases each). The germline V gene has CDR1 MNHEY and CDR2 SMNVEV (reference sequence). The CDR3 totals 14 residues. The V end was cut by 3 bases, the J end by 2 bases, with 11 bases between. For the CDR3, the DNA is TGTGCCAGCAGTTTCGAGGGGCCAACCTACGAGCAGTACTTC. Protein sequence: CASSFEGPTYEQYF.

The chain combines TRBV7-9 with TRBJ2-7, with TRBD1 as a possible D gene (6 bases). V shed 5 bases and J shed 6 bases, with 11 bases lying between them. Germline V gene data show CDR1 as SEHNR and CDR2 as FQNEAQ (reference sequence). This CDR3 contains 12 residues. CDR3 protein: CASSRRGREQYF. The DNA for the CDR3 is TGTGCCAGCAGCCGCAGGGGACGCGAGCAGTACTTC.

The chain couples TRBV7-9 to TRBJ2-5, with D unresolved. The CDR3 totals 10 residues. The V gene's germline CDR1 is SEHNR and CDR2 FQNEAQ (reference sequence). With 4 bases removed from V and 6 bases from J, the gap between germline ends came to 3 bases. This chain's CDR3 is CASSSQTQYF. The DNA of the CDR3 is TGTGCCAGCAGCTCCCAGACCCAGTACTTC.

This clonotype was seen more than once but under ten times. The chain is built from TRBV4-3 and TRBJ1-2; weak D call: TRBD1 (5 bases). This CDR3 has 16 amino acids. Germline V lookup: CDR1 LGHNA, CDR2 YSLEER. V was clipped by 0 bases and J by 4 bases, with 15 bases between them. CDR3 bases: TGCGCCAGCAGCCAAGATTTCGGGGGAAGGGGCTATGGCTACACCTTC. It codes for CASSQDFGGRGYGYTF.

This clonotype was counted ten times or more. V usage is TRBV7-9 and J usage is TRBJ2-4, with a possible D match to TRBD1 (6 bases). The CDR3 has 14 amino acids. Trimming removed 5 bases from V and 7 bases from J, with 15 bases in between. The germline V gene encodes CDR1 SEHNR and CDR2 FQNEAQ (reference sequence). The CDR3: CASSVLRGVNIQYF. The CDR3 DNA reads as TGTGCCAGCAGCGTACTCAGGGGAGTGAACATTCAGTACTTC.

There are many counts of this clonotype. CDR3 DNA: TGTGCCAGCAGCTTAGTCCCTCAGACAGGGGTGCGGAACATTCAGTACTTC. This gives the protein CASSLVPQTGVRNIQYF. The rearrangement uses TRBV11-2 and TRBJ2-4, with 8 bases lining up with TRBD1. CDR1 and CDR2 (germline): SGHAT, FQNNGV. The J segment lost 7 bases and the V segment lost 1 base, leaving 12 bases of the junction unmatched. The CDR3 length is 17 residues.

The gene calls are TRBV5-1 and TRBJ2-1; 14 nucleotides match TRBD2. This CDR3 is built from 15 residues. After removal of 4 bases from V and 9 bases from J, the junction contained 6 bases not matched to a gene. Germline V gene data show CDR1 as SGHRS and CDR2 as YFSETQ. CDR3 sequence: CASSLTSGRAGEQFF. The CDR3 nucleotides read TGCGCCAGCAGCCTGACTAGCGGGAGGGCCGGTGAGCAGTTCTTC.

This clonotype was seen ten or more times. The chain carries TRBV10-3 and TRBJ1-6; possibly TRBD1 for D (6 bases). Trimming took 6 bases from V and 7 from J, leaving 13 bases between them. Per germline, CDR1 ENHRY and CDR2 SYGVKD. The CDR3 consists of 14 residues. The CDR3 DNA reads TGTGCCATCAGCGTGGACAGCTCGAATTCACCCCTCCACTTT. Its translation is CAISVDSSNSPLHF.

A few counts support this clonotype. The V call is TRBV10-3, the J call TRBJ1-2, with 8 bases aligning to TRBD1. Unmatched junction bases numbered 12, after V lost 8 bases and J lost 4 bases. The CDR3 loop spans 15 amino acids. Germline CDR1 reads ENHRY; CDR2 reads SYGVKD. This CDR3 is CAIGAGTGDGYGYTF. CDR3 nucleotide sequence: TGTGCCATCGGGGCCGGGACAGGAGACGGCTATGGCTACACCTTC.

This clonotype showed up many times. CDR3: CASSHDTKGYEQYF. CDR3 in DNA: TGTGCCAGCAGCCACGACACAAAAGGCTACGAGCAGTACTTC. The chain has TRBV7-9 and TRBJ2-7, with no clear D. V dropped 5 bases and J dropped 3 bases, with 14 bases sitting between them. The CDR3 loop spans 14 amino acids. CDR1 is SEHNR, CDR2 FQNEAQ, per germline (reference sequence).

CDR3 region: CASSLETPRAGVNHEQYF. In nucleotides, the CDR3 is TGTGCCAGCAGCTTAGAGACCCCGAGGGCGGGAGTTAACCACGAGCAGTACTTC. The chain links TRBV11-2 to TRBJ2-7, with 7 nucleotides matching TRBD2. V lost 0 bases, J lost 5 bases, and 16 bases stayed unmatched. Germline V gene lookup returns CDR1 SGHAT and CDR2 FQNNGV. The CDR3 loop spans 18 amino acids.

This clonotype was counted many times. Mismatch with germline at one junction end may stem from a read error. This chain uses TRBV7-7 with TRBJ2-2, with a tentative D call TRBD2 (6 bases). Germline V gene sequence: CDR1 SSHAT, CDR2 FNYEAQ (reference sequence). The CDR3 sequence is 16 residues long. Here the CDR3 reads CASSPRGGGNTGELFF. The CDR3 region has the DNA TGTGCTAGCAGCCCCCGGGGAGGTGGTAACACCGGGGAGCTGTTTTTT.

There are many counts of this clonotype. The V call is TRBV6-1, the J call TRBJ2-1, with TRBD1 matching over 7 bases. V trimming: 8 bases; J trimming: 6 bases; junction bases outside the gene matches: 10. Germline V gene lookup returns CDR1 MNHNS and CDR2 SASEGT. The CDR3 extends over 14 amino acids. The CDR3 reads CASWLGDSFNEQFF. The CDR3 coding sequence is TGTGCCAGCTGGCTCGGGGACAGTTTCAATGAGCAGTTCTTC.

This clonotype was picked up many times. The CDR3 loop reads CASSLAERPQHF. As DNA, the CDR3 is TGTGCCAGCAGCTTAGCGGAGCGGCCCCAGCATTTT. The gene calls are TRBV7-9 and TRBJ1-5; D is uncertain. Germline V lookup: CDR1 SEHNR, CDR2 FQNEAQ (reference sequence). Trimming pared 0 bases from V and 9 bases from J, leaving 6 bases between. The CDR3 spans 12 residues.

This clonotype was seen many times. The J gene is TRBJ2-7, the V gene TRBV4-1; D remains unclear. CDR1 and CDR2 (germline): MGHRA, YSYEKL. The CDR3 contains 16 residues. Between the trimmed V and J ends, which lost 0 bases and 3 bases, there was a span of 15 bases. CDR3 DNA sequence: TGCGCCAGCAGCCAAGATGTTGGGGTCTCGGGCTACGAGCAGTACTTC. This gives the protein CASSQDVGVSGYEQYF.

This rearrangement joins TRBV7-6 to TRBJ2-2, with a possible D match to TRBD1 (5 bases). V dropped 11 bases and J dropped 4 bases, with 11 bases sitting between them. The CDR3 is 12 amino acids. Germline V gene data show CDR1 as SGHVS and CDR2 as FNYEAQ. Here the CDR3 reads CAGQGFTGELFF. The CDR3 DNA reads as TGTGCCGGCCAGGGCTTCACCGGGGAGCTGTTTTTT. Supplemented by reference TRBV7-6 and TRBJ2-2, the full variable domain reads GAGVSQSPRYKVTKRGQDVALRCDPISGHVSLYWYRQALGQGPEFLTYFNYEAQQDKSGLPNDRFSAERPEGSISTLTIQRTEQRDSAMYRCAGQGFTGELFFGEGSRLTVL.

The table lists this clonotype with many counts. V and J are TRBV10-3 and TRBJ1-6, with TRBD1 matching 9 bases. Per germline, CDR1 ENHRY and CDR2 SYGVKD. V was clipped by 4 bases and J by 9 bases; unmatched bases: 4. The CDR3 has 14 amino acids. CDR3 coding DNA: TGTGCCATCAGTGGGACAGGGGACGGTTCACCCCTCCACTTT. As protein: CAISGTGDGSPLHF.

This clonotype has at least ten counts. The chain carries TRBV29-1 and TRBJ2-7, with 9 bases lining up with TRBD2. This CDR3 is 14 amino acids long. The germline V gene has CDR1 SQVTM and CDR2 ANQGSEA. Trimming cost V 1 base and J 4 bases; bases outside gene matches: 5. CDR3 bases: TGCAGCGTTGAAGCTGAGAGCGGGAGGTACGAGCAGTACTTC. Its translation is CSVEAESGRYEQYF.

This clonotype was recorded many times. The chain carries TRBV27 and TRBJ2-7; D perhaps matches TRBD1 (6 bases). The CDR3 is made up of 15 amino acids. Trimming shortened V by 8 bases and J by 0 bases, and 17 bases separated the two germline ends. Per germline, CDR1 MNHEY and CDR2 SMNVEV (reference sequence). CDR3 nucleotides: TGTGCCAGCGGACGAACAGGGTCCAGCTCCTACGAGCAGTACTTC. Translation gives CASGRTGSSSYEQYF.

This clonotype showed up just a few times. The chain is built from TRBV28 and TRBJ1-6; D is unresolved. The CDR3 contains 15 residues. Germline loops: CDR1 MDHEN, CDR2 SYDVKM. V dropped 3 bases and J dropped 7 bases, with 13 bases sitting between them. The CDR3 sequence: CASSLLRQRNSPLHF. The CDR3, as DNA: TGTGCCAGCAGTTTGCTCCGGCAGCGGAATTCACCCCTCCACTTT.

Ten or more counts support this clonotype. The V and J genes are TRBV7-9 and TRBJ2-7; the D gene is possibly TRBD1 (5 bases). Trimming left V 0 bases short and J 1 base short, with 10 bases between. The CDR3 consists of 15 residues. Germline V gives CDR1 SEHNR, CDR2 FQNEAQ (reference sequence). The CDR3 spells CASSLAPGFSYEQYF. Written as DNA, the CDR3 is TGTGCCAGCAGCTTAGCCCCAGGGTTTTCCTACGAGCAGTACTTC.

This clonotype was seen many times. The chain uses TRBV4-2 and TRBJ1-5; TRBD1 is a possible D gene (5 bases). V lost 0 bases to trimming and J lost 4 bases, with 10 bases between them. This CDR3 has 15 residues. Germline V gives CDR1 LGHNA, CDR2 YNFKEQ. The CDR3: CASSQDRRGNQPQHF. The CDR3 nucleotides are TGTGCCAGCAGCCAAGATAGGAGGGGTAATCAGCCCCAGCATTTT.

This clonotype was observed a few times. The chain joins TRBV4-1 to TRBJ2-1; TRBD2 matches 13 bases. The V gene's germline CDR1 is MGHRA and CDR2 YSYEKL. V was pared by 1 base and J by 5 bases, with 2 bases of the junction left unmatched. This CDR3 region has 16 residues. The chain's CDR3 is CASSQGTSGSHNEQFF. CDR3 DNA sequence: TGCGCCAGCAGCCAAGGGACTAGCGGGAGCCACAATGAGCAGTTCTTC.

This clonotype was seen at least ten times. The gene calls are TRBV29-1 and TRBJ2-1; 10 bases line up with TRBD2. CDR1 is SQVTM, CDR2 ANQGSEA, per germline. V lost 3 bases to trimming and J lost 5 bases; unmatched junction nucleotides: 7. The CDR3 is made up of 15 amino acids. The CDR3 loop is CSVDPLAGSHNEQFF. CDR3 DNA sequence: TGCAGCGTTGATCCACTAGCGGGAAGCCACAATGAGCAGTTCTTC.

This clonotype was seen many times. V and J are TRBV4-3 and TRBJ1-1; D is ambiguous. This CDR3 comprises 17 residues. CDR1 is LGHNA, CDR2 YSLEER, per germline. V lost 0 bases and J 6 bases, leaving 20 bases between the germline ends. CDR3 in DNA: TGCGCCAGCAGCCAAGAAGTATTCCGCGGGTGGGGAGCTGAAGCTTTCTTT. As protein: CASSQEVFRGWGAEAFF.